This T cell receptor beta chain was captured by sequencing in a study of blood T cell repertoires in COVID-19. The overall study: The samples span acute and convalescent COVID-19 from the United States, Italy and Spain. T cells, B-cell-depleted T cells, or PBMCs provided the cDNA or gDNA that served as material.

Authors' methods: Estimation of nucleated cell counts relied on the amplification of reference gene primers. Method: immunoSEQ multiplex PCR; TCRdb's copy keeps in-frame clones and lacks some. The V and J calls and the clone size are those of that table, but D and trimming were determined from the DNA. The table lists about 87,000 clones, about 87% of them singletons. The sample taken for sequencing was peripheral blood. This sequence originates from a man aged 40-49 years with acute or convalescent COVID-19.

The CDR3 nucleotides are TGTGCCAGTAGTATTGATATCCGGGCTAGCATGAGTGGGGATGAGCAGTTCTTC. This translates into CASSIDIRASMSGDEQFF. V gene TRBV19 combines with J gene TRBJ2-1; D is possibly TRBD2 (5 bases). The germline V gene has CDR1 LNHDA and CDR2 SQIVND (reference sequence). CDR3 length equals 18 residues. V lost 3 bases to trimming and J lost 8 bases, with 26 bases between them.